This TCR beta chain stems from a study of PD-1 blockade in classical Hodgkin lymphoma. Findings and caveats of the study: The baseline diversity of complete responders showed similarity to that of newly diagnosed patients. Still unresolved is the cause of the repertoire differences, which may be disease activity or prior therapy. Diversity in CD4+ TCRs, unlike that measured in CD8+ TCRs, had risen significantly by C4D1. Newly diagnosed patients had baseline TCR diversity that was reportedly lower than that of healthy donors.

The CDR3 loop spans 17 amino acids. V was trimmed by 6 bases and J by 0 bases, leaving 18 bases between them. The germline gives CDR1 ENHRY, CDR2 SYGVKD. With respect to this clone: Its antigen remains unknown.

Time point: cycle 4 day 1 (C4D1), after less than seven weeks of nivolumab. Each patient's relapse followed autologous stem cell transplantation, and brentuximab vedotin exposure varied. Purified CD4+ T cells were obtained from thawed PBMCs through magnetic negative selection. Method: immunoSEQ multiplex PCR; TCRdb's copy keeps in-frame clones and lacks some. The sample has tens of thousands of clones; approximately 80% are singletons. The sample here was CD4+ T cells from blood, taken before the fourth cycle of nivolumab. The sequence was obtained from a human donor with classical Hodgkin lymphoma. V gene TRBV10-3 combines with J gene TRBJ1-5; possibly TRBD1 for D (6 bases). CDR3 protein: CAISTGFSANSNQPQHF. The CDR3, as DNA: TGTGCCATCAGCACAGGGTTTTCCGCGAATAGCAATCAGCCCCAGCATTTT.